This entry features one TCR beta chain sequence. There are 8 residues in the CDR3. V dropped 6 bases and J dropped 10 bases, with 6 bases sitting between them. In germline, CDR1 is SQVTM, CDR2 ANQGSEA. The repertoire was sequenced with immunoSEQ multiplex PCR; TCRdb's copy has only in-frame clones and lacks some. Altogether approximately 64,000 clones are present, 80% to 90% being singletons, with the ten largest covering 2.8%. This entry comes from a study of OX40 agonist ivuxolimab in advanced cancers. The material sequenced was CD4+ or CD8+ T cells sorted from blood, taken in a trial of the OX40 agonist ivuxolimab. The sequence derives from an adult with an advanced solid tumor such as melanoma, head and neck, liver or kidney cancer. The gene calls are TRBV29-1 and TRBJ2-5, with D unresolved. The CDR3 DNA is TGCAGCGTATCAGGCCAGTACTTC. Translation: CSVSGQYF. The full variable domain, completed using reference TRBV29-1 and TRBJ2-5, is SAVISQKPSRDICQRGTSLTIQCQVDSQVTMMFWYRQQPGQSLTLIATANQGSEATYESGFVIDKFPISRPNLTFSTLTVSNMSPEDSSIYLCSVSGQYFGPGTRLLVL.